These 11 T cell receptor beta chains originate from one sample sequenced in a study of blood T cells in healthy people across ages (dated by TCRdb to 2015 to 2017). The library was built by means of 5' RACE. These reads were obtained on an Illumina HiSeq 2500. A second roughly 6 to 11 cycle PCR used a sample-barcoded 5' primer and a J-beta primer mix. Starting from the raw public reads, TCRdb applied fastp trimming at Q25, assembled clones with MiXCR and retained in-frame beta chains. Here each entry gathers all rows of one CDR3 protein and keeps the most common genes and DNA. The sample profile shows 850,000 to 1,000,000 distinct CDR3 sequences; 51% of them were found once. About a fifth of the sample is taken by the ten largest. The sequenced sample was blood. The receptor set was obtained from a woman in her sixties or seventies in good health.

V is TRBV7-6 and J is TRBJ2-7; D not resolved. This CDR3 is built from 15 residues. With 1 base removed from V and 2 bases from J, the gap between germline ends came to 12 bases. Germline V gene lookup returns CDR1 SGHVS and CDR2 FNYEAQ. The CDR3 sequence: CASSLEPGTTYEQYF. DNA for the CDR3: TGTGCCAGCAGCTTAGAACCAGGCACGACCTACGAGCAGTACTTC.

A few counts support this clonotype. V gene TRBV14 combines with J gene TRBJ1-3, with TRBD1 matching over 7 bases. The CDR3 extends over 15 amino acids. Trimming took 6 bases from V and 2 from J; bases not matched to a gene: 7. Germline CDR1 reads SGHDN; CDR2 reads FVKESK. The CDR3 sequence: CASRHRGSTGNTIYF. The CDR3 nucleotides read TGTGCCAGCAGACACAGGGGAAGCACTGGAAACACCATATATTTT.

This clonotype appeared a single time. Its ends do not fully match the called genes, so a read error is possible. The V call is TRBV7-2, the J call TRBJ2-5; 7 positions agree with TRBD2. Germline V gene sequence: CDR1 SGHTA, CDR2 FQGNSA. This CDR3 contains 14 residues. This CDR3 reads CASSFGGSGETQDF. In DNA, the CDR3 is TGTGCCAGCAGCTTTGGCGGGAGTGGGGAGACCCAGGACTTC.

This clonotype has a single count. The CDR3 here is CASRGARDGPTKNIQYF. The CDR3 DNA sequence: TGTGCCAGCAGGGGGGCCCGGGACGGGCCAACCAAAAACATTCAGTACTTC. The chain links TRBV6-2 or TRBV6-3 to TRBJ2-4, with D perhaps matching TRBD1 (6 bases). Trimming took off 6 bases at V and 2 bases at J, with 20 bases between the two ends. The CDR3 contains 17 residues. CDR1 MNHEY and CDR2 SVGEGT come from the germline V gene.

The V gene is TRBV4-2, the J gene TRBJ2-5; 7 nucleotides line up with TRBD1. Looked up from germline, CDR1 is LGHNA and CDR2 is YNFKEQ. There are 16 residues in the CDR3. The junction had 7 bases not matched to a gene; V was cut back by 1 base and J by 2 bases. CDR3 DNA sequence: TGTGCCAGCAGCCAAGTCCGCACAGGGGAGCAAGAGACCCAGTACTTC. This translates into CASSQVRTGEQETQYF.

The chain carries TRBV16 and TRBJ1-2; possibly TRBD1 for D (5 bases). This CDR3 has 14 amino acids. Germline V gene lookup returns CDR1 KGHSY and CDR2 FQNENV. The V end was cut by 5 bases, the J end by 2 bases, with 12 bases between. The DNA of the CDR3 is TGTGCCAGCAGCGGGGGTATCGTGAACTATGGCTACACCTTC. Translation gives CASSGGIVNYGYTF.

V gene TRBV20-1 combines with J gene TRBJ1-4, with TRBD1 identical over 7 bases. V shed 5 bases, J shed 8 bases, and the junction held 11 bases outside the gene matches. The CDR3 is 14 amino acids. The germline gives CDR1 DFQATT, CDR2 SNEGSKA (reference sequence). DNA for the CDR3: TGCAGTGCTGGCCCCCCAGGGGGTAGGGAAAAACTGTTTTTT. Translating it yields CSAGPPGGREKLFF.

This chain uses TRBV7-2 with TRBJ1-5; perhaps TRBD1 as D (5 bases). This CDR3 is 15 amino acids long. Germline lookup yields CDR1 SGHTA and CDR2 FQGNSA. The ends were cut back, 5 bases at V and 4 bases at J, with 15 bases in the middle. CDR3 nucleotides: TGTGCCAGCAGCCCCGAAGGGGAGAGGAATCAGCCCCAGCATTTT. Translation: CASSPEGERNQPQHF.

This clonotype was counted once. The rearrangement joins TRBV3-1 to TRBJ2-2; D not certain. Between the trimmed V and J ends, which lost 1 base and 6 bases, there was a span of 9 bases. There are 14 residues in the CDR3. Germline loops: CDR1 LGHDT, CDR2 YNNKEL (reference sequence). This CDR3 is CASSQGRYSGELFF. CDR3 sequence (DNA): TGTGCCAGCAGCCAAGGGCGTTATTCCGGGGAGCTGTTTTTT.

This clonotype was seen more than once but under ten times. The chain couples TRBV20-1 to TRBJ1-2; D may be TRBD1 (5 bases). The germline V and J ends were trimmed by 0 bases and 5 bases, with 13 bases remaining between them. There are 14 residues in the CDR3. Germline V gene sequence: CDR1 DFQATT, CDR2 SNEGSKA (reference sequence). The CDR3 nucleotides are TGCAGTGCTAGAGAAGAACGACAGTTTTATGGCTACACCTTC. It is translated as CSAREERQFYGYTF.

The chain uses TRBV4-3 and TRBJ2-1; possible D gene TRBD2, 5 bases. Deletions cut 4 bases from V and 0 bases from J, with 16 bases between. Germline values: CDR1 LGHNA, CDR2 YSLEER. This CDR3 contains 17 residues. The CDR3 DNA follows: TGCGCCAGCAGCCGGGCGAGCGTGGGAGCCTCCTACAATGAGCAGTTCTTC. Translating it yields CASSRASVGASYNEQFF.